This entry is about one TCR beta chain. CDR3 length: 13 amino acids. The germline CDR1 and CDR2 sequences are SEHNR and FQNEAQ (reference sequence). V lost 7 bases and J 0 bases, leaving 9 bases between the germline ends. The sample originates from a study of blood T cells in healthy people across ages. Sample-barcoded 5' priming and a J-beta primer mix drove a second PCR of roughly 7 to 11 cycles. TCRdb redid the calling of the 5' RACE reads with MiXCR, one entry per CDR3 protein. Of roughly 900,000 distinct CDR3 sequences in the sample, about 28% are singletons; the top ten hold around a sixth. The V and J genes are TRBV7-9 and TRBJ1-2; a weak D match, TRBD1 (6 bases). What was sequenced was blood. The clonotype originates from a woman over 75 in good health. CDR3 sequence reads: CASTRQANYGYTF. CDR3 in DNA: TGTGCCAGCACCAGACAGGCTAACTATGGCTACACCTTC.